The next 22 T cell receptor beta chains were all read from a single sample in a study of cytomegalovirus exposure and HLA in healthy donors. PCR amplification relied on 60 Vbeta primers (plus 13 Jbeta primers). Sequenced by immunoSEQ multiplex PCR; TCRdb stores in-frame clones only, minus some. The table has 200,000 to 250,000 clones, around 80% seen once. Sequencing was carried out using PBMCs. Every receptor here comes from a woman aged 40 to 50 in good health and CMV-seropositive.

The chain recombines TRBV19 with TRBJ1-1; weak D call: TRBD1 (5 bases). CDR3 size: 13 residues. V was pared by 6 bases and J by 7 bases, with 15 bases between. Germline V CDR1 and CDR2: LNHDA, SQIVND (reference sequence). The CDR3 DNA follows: TGTGCCAGTAGGACCTCAAGGGGCCATGAAGCTTTCTTT. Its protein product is CASRTSRGHEAFF.

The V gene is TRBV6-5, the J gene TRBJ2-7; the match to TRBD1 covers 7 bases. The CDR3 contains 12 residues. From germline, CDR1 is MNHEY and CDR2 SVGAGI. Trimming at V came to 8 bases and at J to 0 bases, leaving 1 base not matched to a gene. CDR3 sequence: CASWDSSYEQYF. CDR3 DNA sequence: TGTGCCAGCTGGGACAGCTCCTACGAGCAGTACTTC.

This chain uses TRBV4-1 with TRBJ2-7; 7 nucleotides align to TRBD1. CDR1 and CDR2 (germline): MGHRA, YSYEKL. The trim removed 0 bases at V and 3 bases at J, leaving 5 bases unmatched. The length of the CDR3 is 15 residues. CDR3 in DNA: TGCGCCAGCAGCCAAGATAATGACAGGGTCTACGAGCAGTACTTC. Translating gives CASSQDNDRVYEQYF.

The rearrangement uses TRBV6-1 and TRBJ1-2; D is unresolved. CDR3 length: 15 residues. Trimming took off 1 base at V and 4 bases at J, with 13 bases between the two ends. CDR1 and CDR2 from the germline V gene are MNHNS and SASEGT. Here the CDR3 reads CASSEEGGGGYGYTF. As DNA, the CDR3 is TGTGCCAGCAGTGAAGAGGGAGGTGGTGGCTATGGCTACACCTTC.

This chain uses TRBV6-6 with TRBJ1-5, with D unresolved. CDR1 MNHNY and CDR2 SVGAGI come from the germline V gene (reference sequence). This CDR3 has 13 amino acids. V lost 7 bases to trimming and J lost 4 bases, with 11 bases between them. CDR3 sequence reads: CASNLGWNQPQHF. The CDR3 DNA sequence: TGTGCCAGCAACCTAGGATGGAATCAGCCCCAGCATTTT.

In DNA form, the CDR3 reads TGTGCCAGCAGCTTGGGACTAGCGGGACCACCCGCCTACGAGCAGTACTTC. Translated, it gives CASSLGLAGPPAYEQYF. The rearrangement joins TRBV5-6 to TRBJ2-7, with 11 bases that match TRBD2. J was trimmed by 2 bases and V by 0 bases; bases with no gene match: 7. This CDR3 region has 17 residues. Germline CDR1 is SGHDT and CDR2 is YYEEEE.

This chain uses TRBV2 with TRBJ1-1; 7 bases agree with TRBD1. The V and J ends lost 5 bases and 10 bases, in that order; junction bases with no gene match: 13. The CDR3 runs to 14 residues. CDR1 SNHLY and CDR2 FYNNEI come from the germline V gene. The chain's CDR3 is CASSPGTALSAAFF. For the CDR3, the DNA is TGTGCCAGCAGTCCAGGGACAGCGCTTTCGGCAGCTTTCTTT.

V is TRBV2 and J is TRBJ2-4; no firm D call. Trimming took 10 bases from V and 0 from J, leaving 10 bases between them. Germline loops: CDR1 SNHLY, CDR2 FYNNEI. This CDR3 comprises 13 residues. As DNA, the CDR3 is TGTGCCACCCGGGTACTAGCCAAAAACATTCAGTACTTC. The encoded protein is CATRVLAKNIQYF.

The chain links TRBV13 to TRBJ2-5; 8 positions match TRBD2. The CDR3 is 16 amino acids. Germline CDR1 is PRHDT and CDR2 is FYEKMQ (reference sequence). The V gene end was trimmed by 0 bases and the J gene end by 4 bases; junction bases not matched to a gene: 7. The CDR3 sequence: CASSLGLGLAGETQYF. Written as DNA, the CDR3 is TGTGCCAGCAGCTTAGGCCTAGGGCTAGCGGGAGAGACCCAGTACTTC.

CDR3 in DNA: TGTGCCAGCAGCTTGTCAGGGGGCCGGGATGAGCAGTTCTTC. Amino acids: CASSLSGGRDEQFF. The rearrangement uses TRBV11-3 and TRBJ2-1, with TRBD1 matching over 8 bases. This CDR3 contains 14 residues. Per the germline V gene, CDR1 is SGHNT and CDR2 is YENEEA. V lost 3 bases, J lost 8 bases, and 6 bases stayed unmatched.

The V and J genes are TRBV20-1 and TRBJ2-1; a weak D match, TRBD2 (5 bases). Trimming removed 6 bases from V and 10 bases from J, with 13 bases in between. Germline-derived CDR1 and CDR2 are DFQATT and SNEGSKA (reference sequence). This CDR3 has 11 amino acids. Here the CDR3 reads CSAGAEAEQFF. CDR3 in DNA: TGCAGTGCCGGCGCGGAGGCAGAGCAGTTCTTC.

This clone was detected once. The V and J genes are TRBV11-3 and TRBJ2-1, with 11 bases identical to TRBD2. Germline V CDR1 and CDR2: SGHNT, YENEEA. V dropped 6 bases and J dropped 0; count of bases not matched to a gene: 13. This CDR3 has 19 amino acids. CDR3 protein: CASSPNRRTSGPSYNEQFF. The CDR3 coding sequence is TGTGCCAGCAGTCCGAACCGACGGACTAGCGGGCCCTCCTACAATGAGCAGTTCTTC. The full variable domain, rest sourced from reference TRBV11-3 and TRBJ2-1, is EAGVVQSPRYKIIEKKQPVAFWCNPISGHNTLYWYLQNLGQGPELLIRYENEEAVDDSQLPKDRFSAERLKGVDSTLKIQPAELGDSAVYLCASSPNRRTSGPSYNEQFFGPGTRLTVL.

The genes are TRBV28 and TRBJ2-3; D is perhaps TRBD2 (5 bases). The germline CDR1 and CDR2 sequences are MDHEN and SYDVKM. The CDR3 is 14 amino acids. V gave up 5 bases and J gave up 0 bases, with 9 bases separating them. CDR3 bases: TGTGCCAGCAGTCTCCGGACTAGCACAGATACGCAGTATTTT. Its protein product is CASSLRTSTDTQYF. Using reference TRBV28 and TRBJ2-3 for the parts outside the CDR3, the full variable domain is DVKVTQSSRYLVKRTGEKVFLECVQDMDHENMFWYRQDPGLGLRLIYFSYDVKMKEKGDIPEGYSVSREKKERFSLILESASTNQTSMYLCASSLRTSTDTQYFGPGTRLTVL.

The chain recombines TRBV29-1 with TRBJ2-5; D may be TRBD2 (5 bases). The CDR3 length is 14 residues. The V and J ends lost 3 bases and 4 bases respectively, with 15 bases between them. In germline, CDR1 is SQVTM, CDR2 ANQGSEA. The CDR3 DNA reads TGCAGCGTTGATTTAGCGAGTCTTGCAGAGACCCAGTACTTC. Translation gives CSVDLASLAETQYF.

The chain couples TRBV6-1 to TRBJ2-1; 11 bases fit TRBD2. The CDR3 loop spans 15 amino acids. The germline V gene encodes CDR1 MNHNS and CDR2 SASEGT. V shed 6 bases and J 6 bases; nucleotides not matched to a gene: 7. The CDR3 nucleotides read TGTGCCAGCAGCAAGGTAACTAGCGGGGGCAATGAGCAGTTCTTC. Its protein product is CASSKVTSGGNEQFF.

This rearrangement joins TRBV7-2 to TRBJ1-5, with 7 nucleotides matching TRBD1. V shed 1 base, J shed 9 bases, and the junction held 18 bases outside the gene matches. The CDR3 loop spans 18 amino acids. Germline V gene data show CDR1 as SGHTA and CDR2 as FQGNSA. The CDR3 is CASSLVGGTELSVWPQHF. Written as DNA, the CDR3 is TGTGCCAGCAGCTTAGTAGGGGGGACAGAGCTATCAGTGTGGCCCCAGCATTTT.

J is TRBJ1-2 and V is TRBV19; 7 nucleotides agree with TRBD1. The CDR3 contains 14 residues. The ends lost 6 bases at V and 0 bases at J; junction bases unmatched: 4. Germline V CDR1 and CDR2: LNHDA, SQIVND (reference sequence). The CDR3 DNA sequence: TGTGCCAGTAGAAATCAGGGGGCTAACTATGGCTACACCTTC. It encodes CASRNQGANYGYTF.

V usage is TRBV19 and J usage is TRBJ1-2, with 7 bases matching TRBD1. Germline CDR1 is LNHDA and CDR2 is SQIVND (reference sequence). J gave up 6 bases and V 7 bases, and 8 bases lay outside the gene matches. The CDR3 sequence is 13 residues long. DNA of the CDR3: TGTGCCAGTACCTTCCAGGGGGTTGATGGCTACACCTTC. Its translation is CASTFQGVDGYTF.

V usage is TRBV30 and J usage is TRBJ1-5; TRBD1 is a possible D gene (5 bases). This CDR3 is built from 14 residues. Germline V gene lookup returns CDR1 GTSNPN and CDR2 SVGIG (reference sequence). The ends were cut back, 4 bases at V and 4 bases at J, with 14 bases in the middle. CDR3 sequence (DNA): TGTGCCTGGAAGGGTTTGGGGCCTAATCAGCCCCAGCATTTT. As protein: CAWKGLGPNQPQHF. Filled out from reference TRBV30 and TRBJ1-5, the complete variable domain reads SQTIHQWPATLVQPVGSPLSLECTVEGTSNPNLYWYRQAAGRGLQLLFYSVGIGQISSEVPQNLSASRPQDRQFILSSKKLLLSDSGFYLCAWKGLGPNQPQHFGDGTRLSIL.

The CDR3 sequence is CASSEYGQGADGGYTF. Written as DNA, the CDR3 is TGTGCCAGCAGTGAATACGGGCAGGGGGCTGATGGAGGCTACACCTTC. J is TRBJ1-2 and V is TRBV6-1; the match to TRBD1 covers 8 bases. The germline CDR1 and CDR2 sequences are MNHNS and SASEGT. The CDR3 covers 16 residues. Trimming at V came to 2 bases and at J to 8 bases, leaving 13 bases not matched to a gene.

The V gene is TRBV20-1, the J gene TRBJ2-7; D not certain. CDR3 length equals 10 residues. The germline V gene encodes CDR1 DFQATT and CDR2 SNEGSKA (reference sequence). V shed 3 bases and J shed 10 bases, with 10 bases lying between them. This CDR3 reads CSASLGIQYF. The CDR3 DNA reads TGCAGTGCTAGTCTAGGTATTCAGTACTTC.

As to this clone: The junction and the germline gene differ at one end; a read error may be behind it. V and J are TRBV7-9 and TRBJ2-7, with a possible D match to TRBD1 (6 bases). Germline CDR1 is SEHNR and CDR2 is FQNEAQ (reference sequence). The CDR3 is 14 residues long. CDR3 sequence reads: CSSSLRGKDGEQYF. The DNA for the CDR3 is TGTTCCAGCAGTTTGAGGGGGAAGGACGGGGAGCAGTACTTC.